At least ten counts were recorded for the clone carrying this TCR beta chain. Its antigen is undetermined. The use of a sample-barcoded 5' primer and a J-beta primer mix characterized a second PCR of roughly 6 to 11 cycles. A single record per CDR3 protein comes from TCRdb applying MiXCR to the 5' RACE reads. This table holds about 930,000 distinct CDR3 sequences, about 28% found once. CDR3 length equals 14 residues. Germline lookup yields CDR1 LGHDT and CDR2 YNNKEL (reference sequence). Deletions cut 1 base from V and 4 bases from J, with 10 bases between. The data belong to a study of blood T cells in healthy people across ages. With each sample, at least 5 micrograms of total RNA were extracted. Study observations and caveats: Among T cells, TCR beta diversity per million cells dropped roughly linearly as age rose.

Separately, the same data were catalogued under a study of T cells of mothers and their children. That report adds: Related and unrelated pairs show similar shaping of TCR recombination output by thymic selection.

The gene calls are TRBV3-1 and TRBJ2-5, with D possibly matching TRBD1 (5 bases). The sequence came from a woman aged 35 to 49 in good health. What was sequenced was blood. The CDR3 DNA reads TGTGCCAGCAGCCAAGGTGGCAGGGTAGAGACCCAGTACTTC. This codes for CASSQGGRVETQYF.